This record looks at one T cell receptor (beta chain) sequence and its context. This sample was included in a study of cytomegalovirus exposure and HLA in healthy donors. Trimming removed 6 bases at V and 0 bases at J, with 8 bases between. Germline CDR1 MNHEY, CDR2 SVGAGI. The CDR3 spans 13 residues. PCR primers comprised 60 Vbeta and 13 Jbeta primers. Clones were read by immunoSEQ multiplex PCR, and TCRdb kept only the in-frame ones, dropping some. The table includes 200,000 or so clones, about 80% detected once. The chain links TRBV6-5 to TRBJ1-1; D is undetermined. The clonotype originates from a woman aged 18-30 years in good health and CMV-seropositive. The sequencing sample was made of PBMCs. The CDR3 here is CASRRWLNTEAFF. The DNA of the CDR3 is TGTGCCAGCAGGCGGTGGTTGAACACTGAAGCTTTCTTT.